This T cell receptor beta chain was sequenced in a study of blood T cell repertoires in COVID-19. Background on the study: Both acute and convalescent COVID-19 samples were obtained from the United States, Italy and Spain. Sources were T cells, B-cell-depleted T cells, or PBMCs; the material itself was cDNA or gDNA.

The table came from immunoSEQ multiplex PCR; TCRdb's copy has only in-frame clones and leaves some out. The profile shows some 390,000 clones, around 91% of them singletons. This CDR3 contains 13 residues. J gave up 6 bases and V 6 bases, and 6 bases lay outside the gene matches. The germline CDR1 and CDR2 sequences are MNHEY and SVGEGT. Recovery among Cohort 3 donors was established by two negative PCRs, clearance, or symptom resolution. This chain connects TRBV6-2 or TRBV6-3 to TRBJ1-2, with TRBD1 identical over 8 bases. The receptor was derived from a man in his thirties or forties who had recovered from COVID-19. Sequencing was performed on PBMCs or T cells enriched from blood (not recorded which). The CDR3 DNA follows: TGTGCCAGCAGCCAGACAGGGGCGGATGGCTACACCTTC. Encoded protein: CASSQTGADGYTF.